This T cell receptor (beta chain) is drawn from a study of T cells in Graves' hyperthyroidism and ophthalmopathy. Overall study findings and caveats: Most clonotypes that expanded in the thyroid above 0.001 also showed up in blood.

Deletions cut 5 bases from V and 0 bases from J, with 11 bases between. The CDR3 length is 14 residues. This clonotype was detected many times. The antigen is not known. Patients with uncontrolled infections, other autoimmune diseases, pregnancy or lactation were excluded. Orbital computed tomography, thyroid ultrasound, serum thyroxine and TRAb, and clinical symptoms together informed the diagnoses. About 10 ml of fresh peripheral blood supplied the PBMCs. TCR beta CDR3 regions were amplified from RNA transcripts. The TCR CDR3 first-round RT-PCR relied on the HTBI primer set. TCRdb re-derived calls from the multiplex PCR reads in MiXCR, one entry per CDR3 protein. The sample yields hundreds of thousands of distinct CDR3 sequences, over 10% seen once.

The rearrangement joins TRBV12-3 or TRBV12-4 to TRBJ2-7, with a weak D call TRBD1 (6 bases). This sequence originates from a woman aged 18-29 years with Graves' hyperthyroidism. Sequenced material: blood. CDR3 DNA: TGTGCCAGCAGTGGCACAGGGAACTCCTACGAGCAGTACTTC. This codes for CASSGTGNSYEQYF.